Presented here are 14 T cell receptor beta chains from one specimen sequenced in a study of shared T cell receptors in the human thymus. Only in-frame clones appear in the TCRdb table, and some are missing; sequencing was by immunoSEQ multiplex PCR. The table includes about 660,000 clones, roughly 86% detected once. These data were likewise used in another study, on human thymus T cells.

Material: thymocytes. These receptors all stem from a boy younger than two with a congenital heart defect.

V is TRBV30 and J is TRBJ2-7; a possible D gene is TRBD2 (5 bases). The CDR3 totals 13 residues. Germline lookup yields CDR1 GTSNPN and CDR2 SVGIG (reference sequence). V gave up 7 bases and J gave up 5 bases, with 18 bases separating them. The CDR3 spells CASISEVSDEQYF. CDR3 bases: TGTGCCTCCATTAGCGAGGTTTCCGACGAGCAGTACTTC.

The rearrangement uses TRBV9 and TRBJ2-2; 11 positions match TRBD2. The CDR3 totals 16 residues. With V trimmed by 0 bases and J by 7 bases, 5 bases remained unmatched. Per the germline V gene, CDR1 is SGDLS and CDR2 is YYNGEE. CDR3 nucleotides: TGTGCCAGCAGCGTAGTAGCGGGGGGGCGTAACGGGGAGCTGTTTTTT. Amino acids: CASSVVAGGRNGELFF.

This sequence joins TRBV19 and TRBJ2-5; TRBD1 agrees at 12 bases. The last part of the DNA fits TRBJ2-7 better; the J call may be wrong. CDR3 size: 16 residues. CDR1 LNHDA and CDR2 SQIVND come from the germline V gene (reference sequence). The DNA for the CDR3 is TGTGCCAGTAGGAAATCCGGGACAGGGGGCTCTGGCGAGCAGTACTTC. It codes for CASRKSGTGGSGEQYF.

The chain joins TRBV11-1 to TRBJ2-6; D gene ambiguous. This CDR3 has 14 residues. Germline-derived CDR1 and CDR2 are SGHAT and FQDESV (reference sequence). V was trimmed by 5 bases and J by 0 bases, leaving 5 bases between them. CDR3 nucleotide sequence: TGTGCCAGCAGCCCTCCCTCTGGGGCCAACGTCCTGACTTTC. This gives the protein CASSPPSGANVLTF. Full variable domain (rest looked up from reference TRBV11-1 and TRBJ2-6): EAEVAQSPRYKITEKSQAVAFWCDPISGHATLYWYRQILGQGPELLVQFQDESVVDDSQLPKDRFSAERLKGVDSTLKIQPAELGDSAMYLCASSPPSGANVLTFGAGSRLTVL.

J is TRBJ1-2 and V is TRBV15; D is unclear. Germline values: CDR1 LNHNV, CDR2 YYDKDF (reference sequence). This CDR3 is 16 amino acids long. With 0 bases removed from V and 2 bases from J, the gap between germline ends came to 13 bases. The CDR3 sequence: CATSRDRQWENYGYTF. The DNA of the CDR3 is TGTGCCACCAGCAGAGATAGGCAGTGGGAGAACTATGGCTACACCTTC.

CDR3 protein: CASSPPAQGASEQYF. CDR3 DNA: TGTGCCAGCAGCCCCCCTGCGCAGGGGGCCTCCGAGCAGTACTTC. The rearrangement uses TRBV7-9 and TRBJ2-7, with TRBD1 matching over 8 bases. The CDR3 has 15 residues. The germline V gene encodes CDR1 SEHNR and CDR2 FQNEAQ (reference sequence). J was trimmed by 6 bases and V by 5 bases; bases with no gene match: 12.

V usage is TRBV28 and J usage is TRBJ2-7; possibly TRBD2 for D (6 bases). Germline loops: CDR1 MDHEN, CDR2 SYDVKM. There are 16 residues in the CDR3. Trimming took 3 bases from V and 1 from J, leaving 16 bases between them. CDR3 region: CASSFSVAGRSYEQYF. CDR3 DNA: TGTGCCAGCAGTTTTTCGGTGGCGGGGAGGTCCTACGAGCAGTACTTC.

Here the CDR3 DNA reads TGTGCCAGCAGTTCGAGGGTGAACACCGGGGAGCTGTTTTTT. Translation gives CASSSRVNTGELFF. The V gene is TRBV27, the J gene TRBJ2-2; tentatively, D is TRBD2 (5 bases). V was cut by 4 bases and J by 1 base, with 7 bases left in between. Germline CDR1 and CDR2: MNHEY and SMNVEV (reference sequence). The CDR3 contains 14 residues.

There are a few counts of this clone. The chain employs TRBV28 and TRBJ1-2; D ambiguous. Trimming stripped 9 bases from V and 7 bases from J, with 15 bases between. CDR1 is MDHEN, CDR2 SYDVKM, per germline. CDR3 length: 12 residues. The CDR3 region is CASHPGVSGYTF. In nucleotides, the CDR3 is TGTGCCAGTCACCCCGGAGTAAGTGGCTACACCTTC.

This clone has more than one count but fewer than ten. The chain combines TRBV6-4 with TRBJ1-2, with 9 positions matching TRBD1. The CDR3 totals 14 residues. After removal of 6 bases from V and 7 bases from J, the junction contained 9 bases not matched to a gene. In germline, CDR1 is MRHNA, CDR2 SNTAGT. Here the CDR3 reads CASRVNRGLGGYTF. In nucleotides, the CDR3 is TGTGCCAGCAGGGTAAACAGGGGGCTCGGTGGCTACACCTTC.

The chain couples TRBV5-4 to TRBJ1-6; 7 nucleotides align to TRBD1. Germline trimming cut 0 bases from V and 7 bases from J; bases unmatched to any gene: 10. This CDR3 is 17 amino acids long. Germline V gives CDR1 SGHNT, CDR2 YYREEE (reference sequence). CDR3 sequence reads: CASSLVRGERGNSPLHF. The CDR3 DNA follows: TGTGCCAGCAGCTTGGTCAGGGGGGAGAGGGGAAATTCACCCCTCCACTTT. The full variable domain, rest sourced from reference TRBV5-4 and TRBJ1-6, is ETGVTQSPTHLIKTRGQQVTLRCSSQSGHNTVSWYQQALGQGPQFIFQYYREEENGRGNFPPRFSGLQFPNYSSELNVNALELDDSALYLCASSLVRGERGNSPLHFGNGTRLTVT.

The V gene is TRBV30, the J gene TRBJ2-2; 10 bases match TRBD2. V gave up 1 base and J gave up 7 bases; unmatched junction bases: 18. This CDR3 is 19 amino acids long. Per the germline V gene, CDR1 is GTSNPN and CDR2 is SVGIG (reference sequence). For the CDR3, the DNA is TGTGCCTGGAGTGAAGCCTTCCTAGCGGGAGTAGGGCTTGACGGGGAGCTGTTTTTT. Amino acids: CAWSEAFLAGVGLDGELFF.

The chain employs TRBV28 and TRBJ2-4, with a tentative D call TRBD2 (5 bases). Trimming removed 3 bases at V and 8 bases at J, with 11 bases between. The CDR3 covers 13 residues. Germline CDR1 and CDR2: MDHEN and SYDVKM. In DNA form, the CDR3 reads TGTGCCAGCAGTTTCGGCGGACTTGACATTCAGTACTTC. The encoded protein is CASSFGGLDIQYF.

This sequence joins TRBV19 and TRBJ2-7, with 8 nucleotides matching TRBD1. The length of the CDR3 is 13 residues. J lost 2 bases, V lost 3 bases, and 0 bases had no gene match. The germline V gene encodes CDR1 LNHDA and CDR2 SQIVND (reference sequence). The chain's CDR3 is CASSMTGAYEQYF. DNA for the CDR3: TGTGCCAGTAGTATGACAGGGGCCTACGAGCAGTACTTC.